Sequencing of this TCR beta chain was carried out in a study of early stage breast cancer tumors. Turning to the study itself: Most invasive tumors, twelve of 16, were ER+/PR+/HER2-.

The CDR3 contains 12 residues. Germline lookup yields CDR1 SGHAT and CDR2 FQDESV (reference sequence). V was pared by 5 bases and J by 8 bases, with 10 bases between. Notes on the study in general: Chain pairing and CD4, CD8 or FOXP3 expression were not captured. Tumors had roughly 2.4-fold higher T cell density and higher clonality than adjacent normal breast tissue.

Produced via immunoSEQ multiplex PCR; TCRdb's table is partial and in-frame only. Of some 70,000 clones listed, more than 60% are singletons. This clone has only a few counts. Its antigen remains unidentified. Sequencing used blood. The chain combines TRBV11-1 with TRBJ2-1; D not resolved. The source of this sequence is a person between 55 and 69 years old with breast cancer. The CDR3 DNA reads TGTGCCAGCAGCCAGACGGGTTATGAGCAGTTCTTC. Protein: CASSQTGYEQFF.